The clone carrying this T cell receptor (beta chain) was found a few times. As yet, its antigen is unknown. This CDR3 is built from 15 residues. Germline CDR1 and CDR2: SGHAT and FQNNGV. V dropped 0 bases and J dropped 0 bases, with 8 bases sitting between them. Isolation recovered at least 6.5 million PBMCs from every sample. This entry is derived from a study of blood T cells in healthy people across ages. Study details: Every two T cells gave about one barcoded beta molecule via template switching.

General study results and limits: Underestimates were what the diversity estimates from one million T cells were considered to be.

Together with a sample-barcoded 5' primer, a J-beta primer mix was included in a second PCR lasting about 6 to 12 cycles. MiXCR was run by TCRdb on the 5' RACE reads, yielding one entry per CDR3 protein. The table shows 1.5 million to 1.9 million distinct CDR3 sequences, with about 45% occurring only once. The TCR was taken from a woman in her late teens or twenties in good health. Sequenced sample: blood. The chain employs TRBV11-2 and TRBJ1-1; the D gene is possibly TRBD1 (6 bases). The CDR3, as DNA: TGTGCCAGCAGCTTAGAGGGACAAATGAACACTGAAGCTTTCTTT. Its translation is CASSLEGQMNTEAFF. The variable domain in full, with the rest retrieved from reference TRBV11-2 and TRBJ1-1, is EAGVAQSPRYKIIEKRQSVAFWCNPISGHATLYWYQQILGQGPKLLIQFQNNGVVDDSQLPKDRFSAERLKGVDSTLKIQPAKLEDSAVYLCASSLEGQMNTEAFFGQGTRLTVV.